This is a list of T cell receptor beta chains from one sample in a study of T cell repertoires in cytomegalovirus infection. TCRdb independently ran MiXCR on the reads; one entry per CDR3 protein. The sample comprises 560,000 or so distinct CDR3 sequences, more than 15% of which are singletons, and about 24% rests with the top ten. The sequenced sample consisted of CD8+ T cells from PBMCs. The source of these receptors is a human donor in good health (CMV status not recorded). Some clones in this sample may be carry-over from other donors' samples. The CDR3 runs from the conserved cysteine through the conserved F or W. The D gene is left open where the match is weak. Expanded clones are given a class, and other clones once, few, many or no size at all.

clone size,D gene,V gene,J gene,CDR3 DNA,CDR3 protein
.,.,TRBV7-7,TRBJ2-5,TGTGCCAGCAGCTTAGAGGCCATGGGAGAGACCCAGTACTTC,CASSLEAMGETQYF
.,TRBD2,TRBV11-2,TRBJ2-7,TGTGCCAGCAGCTTAGATCTGTCCAGCGGGGTTTACGAGCAGTACTTC,CASSLDLSSGVYEQYF
many,.,TRBV11-2,TRBJ2-1,TGTGCCAGCAGCTCAGACAGCCGTCGGAGTTATTACAATGAGCAGTTCTTC,CASSSDSRRSYYNEQFF
many,.,TRBV11-3,TRBJ2-3,TGTGCCAGCAGCTTAGCGGCTGGTACATCCACAGATACGCAGTATTTT,CASSLAAGTSTDTQYF
.,.,TRBV9,TRBJ1-1,TGTGCCAGCAGCGCGGACACAGTGAACACTGAAGCTTTCTTT,CASSADTVNTEAFF
few,.,TRBV2,TRBJ1-5,TGTGCCAGCAGGGGACGGGCGGATCAGCCCCAGCATTTT,CASRGRADQPQHF
many,.,TRBV4-1,TRBJ2-5,TGCGCCAGCAGCCTCCCAGGGCAAGAGACCCAGTACTTC,CASSLPGQETQYF
many,TRBD2,TRBV7-8,TRBJ2-1,TGTGCCAGCAGCTCGGGACCTCGACTAGCTTACAATGAGCAGTTCTTC,CASSSGPRLAYNEQFF
.,.,TRBV12-3/TRBV12-4,TRBJ1-2,TGTGCCAGCGGCCGGCCCCTAGCGGGGGATCCGAGTGGCTACACCTTC,CASGRPLAGDPSGYTF
.,.,TRBV19,TRBJ2-5,TGTGCCAGTAGTATAGTGCCAGCCGGGAGAAAAGAGACCCAGTACTTC,CASSIVPAGRKETQYF
.,TRBD2,TRBV5-1,TRBJ2-1,TGCGCCAGCAGCGTGACTAGCAGCCACAATGAGCAGTTCTTC,CASSVTSSHNEQFF
few,.,TRBV6-4,TRBJ2-2,TGTGCCAGCAGTGCCGGTCTCACCGGGGAGCTGTTTTTT,CASSAGLTGELFF
many,TRBD1,TRBV7-8,TRBJ2-7,TGTGCCAGCAGCTCGACAGGGCAGAGCTCCTACGAGCAGTACTTC,CASSSTGQSSYEQYF
.,.,TRBV14,TRBJ2-3,TGTGCCAGCAGCCACTGGACTGGGAGCACAGATACGCAGTATTTT,CASSHWTGSTDTQYF
many,.,TRBV7-9,TRBJ2-5,TGTGCCAGCAGCGGCGGGGCGACGGAAGAGACCCAGTACTTC,CASSGGATEETQYF